This T cell receptor (beta chain) was identified during a study of blood T cell repertoires in COVID-19. Researchers sorted participants into cohorts using their self-reported clinical history. Original processing notes: From reference gene primer amplification, estimates of nucleated cell counts were derived. Sequencing was performed with immunoSEQ multiplex PCR; in TCRdb, only in-frame clones are kept and a portion is missing. V, J and clone size were drawn from that table, and D and trimming were deduced from the DNA. The data contain some 270,000 clones, approximately 90% of them singletons. The germline V gene has CDR1 SGHVS and CDR2 FNYEAQ. The V gene end was trimmed by 0 bases and the J gene end by 1 base; junction bases not matched to a gene: 0. This CDR3 has 15 amino acids.

Sample: PBMCs or T cells enriched from blood (not recorded which). The gene calls are TRBV7-6 and TRBJ2-3; TRBD2 agrees at 8 bases. This clonotype was sampled from a woman in her 30s with acute COVID-19. As DNA, the CDR3 is TGTGCCAGCAGCTTAGCGACTAGCGGCACAGATACGCAGTATTTT. It is translated as CASSLATSGTDTQYF.